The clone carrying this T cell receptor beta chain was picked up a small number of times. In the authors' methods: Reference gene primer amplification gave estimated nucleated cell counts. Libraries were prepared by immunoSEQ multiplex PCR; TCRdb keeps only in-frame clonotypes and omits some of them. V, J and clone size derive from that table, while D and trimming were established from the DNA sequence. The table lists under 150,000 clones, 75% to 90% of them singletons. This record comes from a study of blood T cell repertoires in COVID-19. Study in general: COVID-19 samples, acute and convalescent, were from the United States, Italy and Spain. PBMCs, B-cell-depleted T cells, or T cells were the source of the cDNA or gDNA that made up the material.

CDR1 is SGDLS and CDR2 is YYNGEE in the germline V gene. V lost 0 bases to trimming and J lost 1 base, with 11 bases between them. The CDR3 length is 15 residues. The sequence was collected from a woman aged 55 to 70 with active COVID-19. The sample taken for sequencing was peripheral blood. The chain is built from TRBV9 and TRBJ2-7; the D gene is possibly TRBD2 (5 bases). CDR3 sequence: CASSVASGLSYEQYF. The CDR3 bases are TGTGCCAGCAGCGTAGCCAGCGGTTTGTCCTACGAGCAGTACTTC.